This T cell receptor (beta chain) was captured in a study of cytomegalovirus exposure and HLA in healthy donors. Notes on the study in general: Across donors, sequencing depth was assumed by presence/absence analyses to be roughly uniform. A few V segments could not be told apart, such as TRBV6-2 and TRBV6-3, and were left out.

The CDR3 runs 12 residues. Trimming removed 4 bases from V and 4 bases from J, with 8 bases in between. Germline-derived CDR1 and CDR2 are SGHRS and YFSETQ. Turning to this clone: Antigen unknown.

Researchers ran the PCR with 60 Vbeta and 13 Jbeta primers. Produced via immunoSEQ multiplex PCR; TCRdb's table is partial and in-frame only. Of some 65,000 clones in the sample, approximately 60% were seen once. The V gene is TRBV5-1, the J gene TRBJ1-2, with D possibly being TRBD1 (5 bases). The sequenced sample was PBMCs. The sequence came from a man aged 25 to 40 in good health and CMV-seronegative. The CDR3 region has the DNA TGCGCCAGCAGCGGGACTGTCTATGGCTACACCTTC. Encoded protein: CASSGTVYGYTF.